This T cell receptor beta chain appears in the sequencing data of a study of T cell repertoires in cytomegalovirus infection. In the study overall: Both CMV infection and a matching HLA type were indicated by public TCR beta signatures. Study results and limitations: Dominant in the ex vivo response were TCR beta clonotypes restricted by HLA-C and specific for CMV.

This CDR3 is built from 15 residues. Germline V CDR1 and CDR2: MNHEY, SVGEGT. Trimming removed 0 bases from V and 1 base from J, with 9 bases in between. This clonotype occurred many times. Its matching antigen is unknown. MiXCR was run by TCRdb on the reads, yielding one entry per CDR3 protein. In the table there are about 600,000 distinct CDR3 sequences, more than 20% of which are singletons. The chain employs TRBV6-2 or TRBV6-3 and TRBJ2-5; tentatively, D is TRBD2 (5 bases). The clonotype originates from a human donor in good health (CMV status not recorded). Some clones in this sample may be carry-over from other donors' samples. Sequenced material: CD8+ T cells from PBMCs. CDR3 in amino acids: CASSYSGILQETQYF. As DNA, the CDR3 is TGTGCCAGCAGTTACTCCGGGATACTCCAAGAGACCCAGTACTTC.